This T cell receptor (beta chain) originates from a study of CD8+ T cells in alopecia areata. Study-wide results and caveats: Scalp sequencing captures resident alphabeta T cells of normal skin too. Affected lesional scalp, above all in alopecia totalis/universalis, was more clonal than normal scalp.

This CDR3 region has 14 residues. The V end was cut by 1 base, the J end by 5 bases, with 8 bases between. Germline V gives CDR1 SGHTA, CDR2 FQGNSA. This clone appeared once. Its antigen is unknown. Peripheral blood, together with lesional scalp punch biopsies, was collected from alopecia areata patients. It was from PBMCs that CD4+ and CD8+ T cells were sorted. TCR sequencing used cDNA made by reverse transcription of extracted RNA. TCRdb's table, derived via immunoSEQ multiplex PCR, lists solely in-frame clones and lacks some. The sample contains approximately 150,000 clones, approximately 49% of which appear only once.

This sequence was found in a human donor with alopecia areata. Sequencing was performed on CD4+ T cells sorted from blood, taken at week 0. The V call is TRBV7-2, the J call TRBJ1-4; no clear D. CDR3 DNA sequence: TGTGCCAGCAGCTTAGGGCGGATAAATGAAAAACTGTTTTTT. Translation: CASSLGRINEKLFF.